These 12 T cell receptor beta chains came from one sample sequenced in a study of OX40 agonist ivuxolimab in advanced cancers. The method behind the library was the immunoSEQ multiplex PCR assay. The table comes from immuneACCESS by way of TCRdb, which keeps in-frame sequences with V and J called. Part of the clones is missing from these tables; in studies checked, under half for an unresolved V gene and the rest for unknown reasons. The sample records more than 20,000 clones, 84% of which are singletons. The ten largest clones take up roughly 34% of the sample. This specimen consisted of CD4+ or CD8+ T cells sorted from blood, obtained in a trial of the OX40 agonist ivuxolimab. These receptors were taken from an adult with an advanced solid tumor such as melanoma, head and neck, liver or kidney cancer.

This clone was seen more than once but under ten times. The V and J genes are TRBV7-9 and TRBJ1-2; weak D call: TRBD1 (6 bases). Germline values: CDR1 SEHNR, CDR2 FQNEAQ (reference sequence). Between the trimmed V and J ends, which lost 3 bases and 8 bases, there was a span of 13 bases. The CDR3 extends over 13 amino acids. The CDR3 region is CASSFRGGKGYTF. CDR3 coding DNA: TGTGCCAGCAGCTTCAGGGGAGGGAAAGGCTACACCTTC.

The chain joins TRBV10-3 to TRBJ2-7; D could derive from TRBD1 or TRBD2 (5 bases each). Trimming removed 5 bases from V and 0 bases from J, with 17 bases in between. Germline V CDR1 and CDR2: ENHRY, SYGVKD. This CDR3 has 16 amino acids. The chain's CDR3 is CAISFDLSGSSYEQYF. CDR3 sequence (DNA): TGTGCCATCAGTTTCGACCTATCAGGGAGCTCCTACGAGCAGTACTTC.

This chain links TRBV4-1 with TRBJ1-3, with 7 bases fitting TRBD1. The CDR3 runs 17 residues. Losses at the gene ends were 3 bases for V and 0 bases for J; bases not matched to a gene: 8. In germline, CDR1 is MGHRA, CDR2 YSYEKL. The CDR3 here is CASSQWGQPNSGNTIYF. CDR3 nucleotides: TGCGCCAGCAGCCAGTGGGGACAGCCCAACTCTGGAAACACCATATATTTT.

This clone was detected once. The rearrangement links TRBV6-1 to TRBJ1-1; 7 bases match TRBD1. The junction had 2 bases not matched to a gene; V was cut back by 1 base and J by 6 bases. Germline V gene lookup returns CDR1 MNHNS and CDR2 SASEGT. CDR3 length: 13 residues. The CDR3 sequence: CASSEDRGSEAFF. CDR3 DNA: TGTGCCAGCAGTGAAGACAGGGGTTCTGAAGCTTTCTTT.

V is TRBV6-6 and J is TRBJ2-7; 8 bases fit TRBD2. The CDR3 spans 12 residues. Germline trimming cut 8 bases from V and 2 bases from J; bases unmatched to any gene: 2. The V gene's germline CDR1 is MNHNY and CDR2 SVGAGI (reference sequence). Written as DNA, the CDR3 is TGTGCCAGCGGTAGCGGGGCCTACGAGCAGTACTTC. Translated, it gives CASGSGAYEQYF.

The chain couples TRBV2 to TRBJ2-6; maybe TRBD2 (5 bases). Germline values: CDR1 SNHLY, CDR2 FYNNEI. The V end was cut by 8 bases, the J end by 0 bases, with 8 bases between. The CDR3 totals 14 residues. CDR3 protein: CASFGVSGANVLTF. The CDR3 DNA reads TGTGCCAGCTTCGGGGTCTCTGGGGCCAACGTCCTGACTTTC. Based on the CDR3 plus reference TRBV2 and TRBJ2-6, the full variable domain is EPEVTQTPSHQVTQMGQEVILRCVPISNHLYFYWYRQILGQKVEFLVSFYNNEISEKSEIFDDQFSVERPDGSNFTLKIRSTKLEDSAMYFCASFGVSGANVLTFGAGSRLTVL.

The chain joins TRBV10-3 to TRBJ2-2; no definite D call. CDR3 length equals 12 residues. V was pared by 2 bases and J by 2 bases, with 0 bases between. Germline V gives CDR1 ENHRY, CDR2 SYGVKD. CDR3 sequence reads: CAISENTGELFF. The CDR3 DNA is TGTGCCATCAGTGAGAACACCGGGGAGCTGTTTTTT.

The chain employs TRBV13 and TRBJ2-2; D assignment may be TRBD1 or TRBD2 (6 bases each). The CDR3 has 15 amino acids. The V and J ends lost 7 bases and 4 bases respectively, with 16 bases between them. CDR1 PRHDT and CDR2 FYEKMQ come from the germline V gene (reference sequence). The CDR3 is CASTQSGGATGELFF. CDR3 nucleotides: TGTGCCAGCACTCAGTCCGGGGGCGCCACCGGGGAGCTGTTTTTT.

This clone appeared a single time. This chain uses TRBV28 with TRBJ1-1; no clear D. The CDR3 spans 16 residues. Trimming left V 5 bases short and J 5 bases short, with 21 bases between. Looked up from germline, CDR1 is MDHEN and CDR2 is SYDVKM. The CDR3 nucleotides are TGTGCCAGCAGTCCCCGGGTCGGACCCGGAGGGACTGAAGCTTTCTTT. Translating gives CASSPRVGPGGTEAFF. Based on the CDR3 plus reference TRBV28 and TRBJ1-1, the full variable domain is DVKVTQSSRYLVKRTGEKVFLECVQDMDHENMFWYRQDPGLGLRLIYFSYDVKMKEKGDIPEGYSVSREKKERFSLILESASTNQTSMYLCASSPRVGPGGTEAFFGQGTRLTVV.

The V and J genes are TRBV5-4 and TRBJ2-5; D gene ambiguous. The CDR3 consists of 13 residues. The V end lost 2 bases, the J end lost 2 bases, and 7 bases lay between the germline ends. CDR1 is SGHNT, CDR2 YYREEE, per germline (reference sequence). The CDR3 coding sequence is TGTGCCAGCAGCTTAAGGTATCAAGAGACCCAGTACTTC. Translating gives CASSLRYQETQYF.

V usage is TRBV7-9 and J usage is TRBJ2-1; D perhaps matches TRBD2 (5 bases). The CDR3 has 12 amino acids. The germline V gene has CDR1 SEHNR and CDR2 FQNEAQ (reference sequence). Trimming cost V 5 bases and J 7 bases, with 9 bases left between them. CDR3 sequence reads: CASSTGVNEQFF. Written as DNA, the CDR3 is TGTGCCAGCAGCACCGGGGTTAATGAGCAGTTCTTC.

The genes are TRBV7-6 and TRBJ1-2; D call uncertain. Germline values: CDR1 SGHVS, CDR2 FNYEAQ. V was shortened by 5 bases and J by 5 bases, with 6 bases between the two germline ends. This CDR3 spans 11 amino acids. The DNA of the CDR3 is TGTGCCAGCAGCGAGAAGTATGGCTACACCTTC. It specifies CASSEKYGYTF.